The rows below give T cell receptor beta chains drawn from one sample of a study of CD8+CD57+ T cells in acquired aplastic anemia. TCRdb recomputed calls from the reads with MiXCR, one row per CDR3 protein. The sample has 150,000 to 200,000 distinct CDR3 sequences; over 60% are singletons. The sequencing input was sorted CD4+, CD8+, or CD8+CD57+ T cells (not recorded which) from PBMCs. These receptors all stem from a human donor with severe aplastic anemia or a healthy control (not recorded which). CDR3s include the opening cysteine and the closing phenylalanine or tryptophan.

CDR3 protein: CASSYAPRESGPNEQFF; V gene: TRBV7-2; J gene: TRBJ2-1
CDR3 protein: CASSWTSGSSEQYF; V gene: TRBV7-9; J gene: TRBJ2-7
CDR3 protein: CASSWGPLGGLDEQFF; V gene: TRBV12-3/TRBV12-4; J gene: TRBJ2-1
CDR3 protein: CASSSGWTGELFF; V gene: TRBV7-2; J gene: TRBJ2-2
CDR3 protein: CASSQTGTGQTYGYTF; V gene: TRBV7-9; J gene: TRBJ1-2
CDR3 protein: CASRSNRDEKLFF; V gene: TRBV27; J gene: TRBJ1-4
CDR3 protein: CASTSRDNYGYTF; V gene: TRBV6-1; J gene: TRBJ1-2
CDR3 protein: CATSREGRSGRAGETQYF; V gene: TRBV15; J gene: TRBJ2-5
CDR3 protein: CASSSPRQGRNYEQYF; V gene: TRBV11-2; J gene: TRBJ2-7
CDR3 protein: CASSQVYPRTGELFF; V gene: TRBV6-2/TRBV6-3; J gene: TRBJ2-2
CDR3 protein: CATSPTASGYEQYF; V gene: TRBV15; J gene: TRBJ2-7